These 17 T cell receptor beta chains came from one sample sequenced in a study of blood T cell repertoires in COVID-19. Produced via immunoSEQ multiplex PCR; TCRdb's table is partial and in-frame only. This table holds tens of thousands of clones, over 70% found once. What was sequenced was peripheral blood. These receptors originate from a human donor with active COVID-19. The donor label of this sample is uncertain.

The chain has TRBV27 and TRBJ1-2, with 8 bases that match TRBD1. V trimming: 6 bases; J trimming: 3 bases; junction bases outside the gene matches: 6. The CDR3 length is 14 residues. The V gene's germline CDR1 is MNHEY and CDR2 SMNVEV (reference sequence). The CDR3 region is CASSHRGVDYGYTF. Written as DNA, the CDR3 is TGTGCCAGCAGCCACAGGGGGGTCGACTATGGCTACACCTTC.

This clone was counted once. The chain uses TRBV4-3 and TRBJ2-7, with 7 bases fitting TRBD1. The CDR3 is 15 amino acids. Losses at the gene ends were 3 bases for V and 0 bases for J; bases not matched to a gene: 5. CDR1 and CDR2 from the germline V gene are LGHNA and YSLEER. The CDR3 DNA sequence: TGCGCCAGCAGCCAGGCCCGGGACAGCTCCTACGAGCAGTACTTC. As protein: CASSQARDSSYEQYF.

This sequence joins TRBV18 and TRBJ2-7; 13 bases match TRBD2. Losses at the gene ends were 3 bases for V and 9 bases for J; bases not matched to a gene: 8. In germline, CDR1 is KGHSH, CDR2 LQKENI. The CDR3 totals 15 residues. CDR3 bases: TGTGCCAGCTCACCTCCGGGACTAGCGGGATCCGGGCAGTACTTC. Translating gives CASSPPGLAGSGQYF.

This rearrangement joins TRBV10-3 to TRBJ2-7; TRBD1 matches at 8 bases. The germline gives CDR1 ENHRY, CDR2 SYGVKD. The CDR3 loop spans 15 amino acids. J was trimmed by 4 bases and V by 5 bases; bases with no gene match: 10. CDR3 sequence: CAISMKNRGYYEQYF. CDR3 nucleotides: TGTGCCATCAGTATGAAGAACAGGGGGTATTACGAGCAGTACTTC.

The J gene is TRBJ1-2, the V gene TRBV7-2; no reliable D call. Germline CDR1 is SGHTA and CDR2 is FQGNSA. V was cut by 2 bases and J by 4 bases, with 5 bases left in between. The CDR3 runs to 12 residues. The CDR3 sequence is CASSLTVYGYTF. CDR3 coding DNA: TGTGCCAGCAGCTTAACAGTCTATGGCTACACCTTC. Together with reference TRBV7-2 and TRBJ1-2, the CDR3 gives the full variable domain: GAGVSQSPSNKVTEKGKDVELRCDPISGHTALYWYRQSLGQGLEFLIYFQGNSAPDKSGLPSDRFSAERTGGSVSTLTIQRTQQEDSAVYLCASSLTVYGYTFGSGTRLTVV.

The V gene is TRBV19, the J gene TRBJ1-1, with 7 positions matching TRBD1. Looked up from germline, CDR1 is LNHDA and CDR2 is SQIVND (reference sequence). Unmatched junction bases numbered 17, after V lost 3 bases and J lost 1 base. The CDR3 contains 19 residues. Here the CDR3 DNA reads TGTGCCAGTAGTATTCTCGACAGGGCATTCAGCGGGAGGAACACTGAAGCTTTCTTT. The encoded protein is CASSILDRAFSGRNTEAFF.

The gene calls are TRBV19 and TRBJ1-6; tentative D call: TRBD1 (5 bases). Trimming took 5 bases from V and 6 from J, leaving 11 bases between them. Germline V gives CDR1 LNHDA, CDR2 SQIVND (reference sequence). This CDR3 has 14 amino acids. The CDR3 DNA is TGTGCCAGTAGTGCAGCGGGGGGTAATTCACCCCTCCACTTT. Amino acid sequence: CASSAAGGNSPLHF.

V and J are TRBV7-8 and TRBJ1-6; 8 bases agree with TRBD1. Losses at the gene ends were 6 bases for V and 9 bases for J; bases not matched to a gene: 16. Germline CDR1 SGHVS, CDR2 FQNEAQ. This CDR3 region has 17 residues. CDR3 sequence: CASRANPLTGAGSPLHF. CDR3 in DNA: TGTGCCAGCAGAGCCAATCCCTTGACAGGGGCGGGTTCACCCCTCCACTTT.

In its sample, this clone was seen once. The chain couples TRBV3-1 (or the pseudogene TRBV3-2) to TRBJ2-1; possibly TRBD1 for D (6 bases). The CDR3 covers 14 residues. In germline, CDR1 is LGHDT, CDR2 YNNKEL (reference sequence). Trimming cost V 4 bases and J 12 bases, with 19 bases left between them. This CDR3 reads CASSRTDSLPRQFF. The DNA for the CDR3 is TGTGCCAGCAGCCGGACGGACAGCCTTCCCCGGCAGTTCTTC.

This clone was detected only once. The chain employs TRBV2 and TRBJ2-1; TRBD2 agrees at 10 bases. This CDR3 has 16 amino acids. Per germline, CDR1 SNHLY and CDR2 FYNNEI. J lost 0 bases, V lost 5 bases, and 4 bases had no gene match. The CDR3 coding sequence is TGTGCCAGCAGTCTCAGCGGGGGGGCCTCCTACAATGAGCAGTTCTTC. It codes for CASSLSGGASYNEQFF.

This clone was detected once. The genes are TRBV6-5 and TRBJ2-7; perhaps TRBD1 as D (6 bases). The CDR3 has 13 residues. The V end lost 6 bases, the J end lost 5 bases, and 14 bases lay between the germline ends. Germline V gives CDR1 MNHEY, CDR2 SVGAGI. The CDR3 coding sequence is TGTGCCAGCAGCCGTCGGTGGGGGCACGAGCAGTACTTC. The encoded protein is CASSRRWGHEQYF.

The chain joins TRBV7-3 to TRBJ2-3, with 11 bases fitting TRBD1. Per the germline V gene, CDR1 is SGHTA and CDR2 is FQGTGA. V dropped 5 bases and J dropped 4; count of bases not matched to a gene: 11. The CDR3 has 17 amino acids. The CDR3 sequence: CASSTRTGQGAADTQYF. The DNA of the CDR3 is TGTGCCAGCAGCACACGAACTGGACAGGGGGCCGCAGATACGCAGTATTTT. Filled out from reference TRBV7-3 and TRBJ2-3, the complete variable domain reads GAGVSQTPSNKVTEKGKYVELRCDPISGHTALYWYRQSLGQGPEFLIYFQGTGAADDSGLPNDRFFAVRPEGSVSTLKIQRTERGDSAVYLCASSTRTGQGAADTQYFGPGTRLTVL.

The DNA for the CDR3 is TGTGCCAGCAGTTATATGATCGCAGGGATTGAGCAGTTCTTC. Translated: CASSYMIAGIEQFF. The chain employs TRBV6-2 or TRBV6-3 and TRBJ2-1; D perhaps matches TRBD1 (5 bases). V shed 3 bases and J shed 9 bases, with 15 bases lying between them. In germline, CDR1 is MNHEY, CDR2 SVGEGT. The CDR3 consists of 14 residues.

J is TRBJ1-2 and V is TRBV27, with D unclear. This CDR3 contains 11 residues. CDR1 is MNHEY, CDR2 SMNVEV, per germline (reference sequence). Trimming pared 3 bases from V and 7 bases from J, leaving 6 bases between. The CDR3 sequence is CASSFPSGYTF. CDR3 nucleotide sequence: TGTGCCAGCAGTTTTCCTTCTGGCTACACCTTC.

This chain links TRBV7-9 with TRBJ2-3, with TRBD1 identical over 11 bases. CDR1 is SEHNR, CDR2 FQNEAQ, per germline (reference sequence). V lost 8 bases and J lost 0; bases outside the gene matches: 13. The CDR3 length is 18 residues. In DNA form, the CDR3 reads TGTGCCAGCGCTCAATTACAAAGGACAGGGGGCAGCACAGATACGCAGTATTTT. Residues: CASAQLQRTGGSTDTQYF. Variable domain in full (rest from reference TRBV7-9 and TRBJ2-3): DTGVSQNPRHKITKRGQNVTFRCDPISEHNRLYWYRQTLGQGPEFLTYFQNEAQLEKSRLLSDRFSAERPKGSFSTLEIQRTEQGDSAMYLCASAQLQRTGGSTDTQYFGPGTRLTVL.

The chain combines TRBV6-2 or TRBV6-3 with TRBJ1-5, with 9 bases identical to TRBD1. The trim removed 5 bases at V and 2 bases at J, leaving 7 bases unmatched. The CDR3 totals 16 residues. The germline V gene has CDR1 MNHEY and CDR2 SVGEGT. CDR3 in DNA: TGTGCCAGCAGTAGACAGGGGGTGGTAGGCAATCAGCCCCAGCATTTT. Translating gives CASSRQGVVGNQPQHF.

The chain combines TRBV11-2 with TRBJ2-1; 11 bases are a match to TRBD2. Germline loops: CDR1 SGHAT, CDR2 FQNNGV. Unmatched junction bases numbered 7, after V lost 6 bases and J lost 3 bases. The CDR3 has 16 amino acids. The CDR3 sequence: CASSSFGTSGYNEQFF. The DNA for the CDR3 is TGTGCCAGCAGTTCCTTCGGGACTAGCGGCTACAATGAGCAGTTCTTC. Based on the CDR3 plus reference TRBV11-2 and TRBJ2-1, the full variable domain is EAGVAQSPRYKIIEKRQSVAFWCNPISGHATLYWYQQILGQGPKLLIQFQNNGVVDDSQLPKDRFSAERLKGVDSTLKIQPAKLEDSAVYLCASSSFGTSGYNEQFFGPGTRLTVL.